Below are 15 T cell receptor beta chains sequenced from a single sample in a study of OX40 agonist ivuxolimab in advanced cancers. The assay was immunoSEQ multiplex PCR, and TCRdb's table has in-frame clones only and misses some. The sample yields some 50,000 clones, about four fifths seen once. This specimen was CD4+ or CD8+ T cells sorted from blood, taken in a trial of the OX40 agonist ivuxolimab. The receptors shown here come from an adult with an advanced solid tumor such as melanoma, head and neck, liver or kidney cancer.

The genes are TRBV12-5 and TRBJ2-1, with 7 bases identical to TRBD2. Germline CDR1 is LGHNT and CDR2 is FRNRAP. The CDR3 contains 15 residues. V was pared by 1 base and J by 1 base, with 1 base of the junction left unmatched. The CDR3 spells CASGLAGGSYNEQFF. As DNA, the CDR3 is TGTGCTAGTGGTTTGGCGGGGGGATCCTACAATGAGCAGTTCTTC.

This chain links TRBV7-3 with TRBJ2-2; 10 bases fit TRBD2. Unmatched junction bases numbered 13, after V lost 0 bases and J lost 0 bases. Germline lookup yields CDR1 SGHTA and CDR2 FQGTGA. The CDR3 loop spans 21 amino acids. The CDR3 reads CASSLTPSSGRLGSNTGELFF. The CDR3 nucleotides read TGTGCCAGCAGCTTAACTCCTTCTAGCGGGAGATTAGGGTCGAACACCGGGGAGCTGTTTTTT.

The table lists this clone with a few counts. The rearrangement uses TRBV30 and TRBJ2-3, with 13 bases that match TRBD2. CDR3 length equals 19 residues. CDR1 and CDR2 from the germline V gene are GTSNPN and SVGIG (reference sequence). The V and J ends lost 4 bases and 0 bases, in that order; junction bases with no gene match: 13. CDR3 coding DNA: TGTGCCTGGAAAAAGGGACTAGCGGGAAGGGACTCTAGCACAGATACGCAGTATTTT. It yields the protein CAWKKGLAGRDSSTDTQYF.

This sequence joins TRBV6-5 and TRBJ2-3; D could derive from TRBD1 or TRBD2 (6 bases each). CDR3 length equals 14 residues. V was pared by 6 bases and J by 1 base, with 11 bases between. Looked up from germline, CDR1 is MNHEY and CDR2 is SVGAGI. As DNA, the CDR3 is TGTGCCAGCAGCCCGAGGGGGGGCACAGATACGCAGTATTTT. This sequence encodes CASSPRGGTDTQYF.

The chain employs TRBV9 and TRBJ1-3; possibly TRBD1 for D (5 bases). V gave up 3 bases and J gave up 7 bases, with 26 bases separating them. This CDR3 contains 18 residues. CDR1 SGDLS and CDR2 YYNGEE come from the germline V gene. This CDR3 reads CASSGGPYGAGKGNTIYF. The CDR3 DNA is TGTGCCAGCAGCGGAGGCCCCTACGGTGCGGGGAAGGGGAACACCATATATTTT.

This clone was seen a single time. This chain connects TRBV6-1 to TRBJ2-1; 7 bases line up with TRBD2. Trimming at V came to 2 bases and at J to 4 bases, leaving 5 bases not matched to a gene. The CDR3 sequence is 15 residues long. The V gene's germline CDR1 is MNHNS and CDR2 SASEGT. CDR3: CASSETSASYNEQFF. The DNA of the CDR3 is TGTGCCAGCAGTGAAACTAGCGCATCGTACAATGAGCAGTTCTTC.

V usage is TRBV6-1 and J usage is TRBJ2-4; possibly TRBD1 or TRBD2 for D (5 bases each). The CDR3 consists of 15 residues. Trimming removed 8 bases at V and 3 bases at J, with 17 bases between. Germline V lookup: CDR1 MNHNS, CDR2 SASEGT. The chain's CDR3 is CASEDVRAGKNIQYF. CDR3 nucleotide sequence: TGTGCCAGCGAGGACGTCAGGGCGGGCAAAAACATTCAGTACTTC.

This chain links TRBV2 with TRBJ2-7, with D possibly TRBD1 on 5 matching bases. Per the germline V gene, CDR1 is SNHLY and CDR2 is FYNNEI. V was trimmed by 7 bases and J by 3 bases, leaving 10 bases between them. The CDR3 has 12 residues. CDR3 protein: CASKQGRYEQYF. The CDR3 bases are TGTGCCAGCAAGCAGGGCCGCTACGAGCAGTACTTC.

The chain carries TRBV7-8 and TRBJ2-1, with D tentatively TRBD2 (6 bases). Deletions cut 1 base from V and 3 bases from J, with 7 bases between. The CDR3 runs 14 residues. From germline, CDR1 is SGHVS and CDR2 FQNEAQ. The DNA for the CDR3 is TGTGCCAGCAGCTTAGACGGGGGCTACAATGAGCAGTTCTTC. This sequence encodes CASSLDGGYNEQFF.

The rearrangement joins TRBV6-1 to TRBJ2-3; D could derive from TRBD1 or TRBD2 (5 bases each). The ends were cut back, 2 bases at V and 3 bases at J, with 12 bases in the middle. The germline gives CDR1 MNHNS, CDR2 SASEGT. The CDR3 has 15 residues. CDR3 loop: CASSESGRVTDTQYF. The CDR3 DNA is TGTGCCAGCAGTGAATCAGGGCGGGTAACAGATACGCAGTATTTT.

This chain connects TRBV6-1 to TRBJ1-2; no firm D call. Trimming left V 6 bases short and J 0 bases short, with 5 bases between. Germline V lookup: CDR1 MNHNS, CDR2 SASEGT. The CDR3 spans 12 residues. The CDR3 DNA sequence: TGTGCCAGCAGACCAACTAACTATGGCTACACCTTC. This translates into CASRPTNYGYTF.

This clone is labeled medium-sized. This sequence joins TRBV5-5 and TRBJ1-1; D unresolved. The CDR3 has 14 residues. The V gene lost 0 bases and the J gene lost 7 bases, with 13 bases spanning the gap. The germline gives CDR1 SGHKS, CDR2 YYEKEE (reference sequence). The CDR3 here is CASSLVGRANEAFF. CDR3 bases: TGTGCCAGCAGCTTGGTGGGAAGGGCGAATGAAGCTTTCTTT.

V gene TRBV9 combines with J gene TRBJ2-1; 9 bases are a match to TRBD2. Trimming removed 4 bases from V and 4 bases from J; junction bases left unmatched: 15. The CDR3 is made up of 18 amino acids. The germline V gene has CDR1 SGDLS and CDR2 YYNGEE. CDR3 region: CASSTQPSGTPGYNEQFF. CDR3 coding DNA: TGTGCCAGCAGCACACAGCCTAGCGGGACGCCCGGGTACAATGAGCAGTTCTTC.

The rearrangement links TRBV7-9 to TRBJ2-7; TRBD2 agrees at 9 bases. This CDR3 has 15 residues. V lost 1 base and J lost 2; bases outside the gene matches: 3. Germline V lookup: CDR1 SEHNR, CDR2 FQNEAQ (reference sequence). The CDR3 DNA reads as TGTGCCAGCAGCTTAGGTGGCGGGAGGGCCTACGAGCAGTACTTC. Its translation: CASSLGGGRAYEQYF. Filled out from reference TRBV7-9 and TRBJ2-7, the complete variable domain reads DTGVSQNPRHKITKRGQNVTFRCDPISEHNRLYWYRQTLGQGPEFLTYFQNEAQLEKSRLLSDRFSAERPKGSFSTLEIQRTEQGDSAMYLCASSLGGGRAYEQYFGPGTRLTVT.

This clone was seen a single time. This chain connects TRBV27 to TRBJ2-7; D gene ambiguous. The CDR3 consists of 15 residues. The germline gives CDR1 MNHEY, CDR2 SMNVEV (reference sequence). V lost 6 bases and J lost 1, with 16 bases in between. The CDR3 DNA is TGTGCCAGCAGGGCGACGGGTGGCCTTTCCTACGAGCAGTACTTC. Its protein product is CASRATGGLSYEQYF.